These 17 T cell receptor beta chains originate from one sample sequenced in a study of blood T cell repertoires in COVID-19. TCRdb keeps only in-frame clones here, not all; method: immunoSEQ multiplex PCR. The sample lists 55,000 to 70,000 clones, around 78% occurring once. The sequencing sample was made of peripheral blood. The receptor source for this set is a human donor in a cohort sampled during active COVID-19.

This clone was detected only once. The chain joins TRBV6-5 to TRBJ1-2; D is perhaps TRBD1 (6 bases). The length of the CDR3 is 13 residues. The germline V gene has CDR1 MNHEY and CDR2 SVGAGI. With 9 bases removed from V and 4 bases from J, the gap between germline ends came to 15 bases. In DNA, the CDR3 is TGTGCCAGTGCTCAGGGGCCCGGCTATGGCTACACCTTC. Translated: CASAQGPGYGYTF.

V gene TRBV7-2 combines with J gene TRBJ2-7; 13 nucleotides match TRBD2. V shed 7 bases and J 6 bases; nucleotides not matched to a gene: 6. CDR1 is SGHTA and CDR2 is FQGNSA in the germline V gene. The CDR3 runs 14 residues. CDR3 amino acids: CASTPGLAGAEQYF. In DNA form, the CDR3 reads TGTGCCAGCACCCCCGGACTAGCGGGAGCCGAGCAGTACTTC.

V and J are TRBV21-1 and TRBJ1-3; the table calls TRBD1, which could not be checked here. TRBV21-1 is deemed a pseudogene. The CDR3 sequence is 16 residues long. CDR3 sequence reads: CASSKVRRVRRNTIYF. The CDR3 DNA sequence: TGTGCCAGCAGCAAAGTACGCAGGGTGAGAAGAAACACCATATATTTT.

In this sample, this clone turned up a few times. The chain has TRBV18 and TRBJ2-5; D unresolved. V lost 6 bases to trimming and J lost 0 bases, with 5 bases between them. This CDR3 has 12 residues. Per the germline V gene, CDR1 is KGHSH and CDR2 is LQKENI. The CDR3 region is CASSPYQETQYF. The CDR3 nucleotides read TGTGCCAGCTCCCCGTACCAAGAGACCCAGTACTTC.

V usage is TRBV7-3 and J usage is TRBJ2-5, with D possibly matching TRBD1 (5 bases). With 0 bases removed from V and 5 bases from J, the gap between germline ends came to 19 bases. The length of the CDR3 is 17 residues. The V gene's germline CDR1 is SGHTA and CDR2 FQGTGA. For the CDR3, the DNA is TGTGCCAGCAGCTTAACGCGTTTCTTAGGGGCCTGGGAGACCCAGTACTTC. It specifies CASSLTRFLGAWETQYF.

This rearrangement joins TRBV27 to TRBJ1-5, with D tentatively TRBD1 (6 bases). The CDR3 runs to 18 residues. CDR1 and CDR2 from the germline V gene are MNHEY and SMNVEV (reference sequence). V was trimmed by 1 base and J by 0 bases, leaving 16 bases between them. CDR3 DNA: TGTGCCAGCAGTTTATTAGGGGGACCCTTAGTTAGCAATCAGCCCCAGCATTTT. It encodes CASSLLGGPLVSNQPQHF.

At least ten counts were recorded for this clone. The chain carries TRBV4-1 and TRBJ2-7; 10 bases are a match to TRBD1. Germline loops: CDR1 MGHRA, CDR2 YSYEKL. V dropped 3 bases and J dropped 4; count of bases not matched to a gene: 6. CDR3 length equals 15 residues. The CDR3, as DNA: TGCGCCAGCAGCCAGTCCCCGGGACAGGGGTACGAGCAGTACTTC. Translation: CASSQSPGQGYEQYF.

The V call is TRBV5-6, the J call TRBJ1-2, with D possibly being TRBD1 (5 bases). The CDR3 is 11 residues long. CDR1 SGHDT and CDR2 YYEEEE come from the germline V gene. V lost 5 bases and J 7 bases, leaving 9 bases between the germline ends. The CDR3 DNA reads TGTGCCAGCAGGGGGGGTGTTGGCTACACCTTC. It codes for CASRGGVGYTF.

The rearrangement links TRBV28 to TRBJ2-7; D possibly corresponds to TRBD1 (6 bases). Trimming left V 4 bases short and J 6 bases short, with 16 bases between. The CDR3 consists of 14 residues. Germline V gene data show CDR1 as MDHEN and CDR2 as SYDVKM. Here the CDR3 reads CASSYPATGSEQYF. The CDR3 nucleotides read TGTGCCAGCAGTTACCCGGCAACAGGGTCCGAGCAGTACTTC.

This clone was detected a few times. CDR3 bases: TGTGCCAGCAGCGCGGGACAGGGTGCTTACGAGCAGTACTTC. Its translation is CASSAGQGAYEQYF. V is TRBV5-4 and J is TRBJ2-7, with 9 bases that match TRBD1. V was clipped by 4 bases and J by 4 bases; unmatched bases: 6. CDR1 and CDR2 (germline): SGHNT, YYREEE (reference sequence). The CDR3 loop spans 14 amino acids.

This clone was observed a few times. The J gene is TRBJ2-7, the V gene TRBV28, with a tentative D call TRBD2 (5 bases). The V end was cut by 6 bases, the J end by 3 bases, with 18 bases between. The CDR3 contains 15 residues. CDR1 is MDHEN, CDR2 SYDVKM, per germline. The CDR3 bases are TGTGCCAGCAGCGAACCGGGATGGGTAGGCTACGAGCAGTACTTC. Translating it yields CASSEPGWVGYEQYF.

The V gene is TRBV28, the J gene TRBJ2-7, with a possible D match to TRBD1 (5 bases). Germline CDR1 MDHEN, CDR2 SYDVKM. Deletions cut 5 bases from V and 0 bases from J, with 11 bases between. The CDR3 has 14 amino acids. The CDR3 DNA reads TGTGCCAGCAGTGAACTTAGGGGCTCCTACGAGCAGTACTTC. Its translation: CASSELRGSYEQYF.

This clone appeared a few times. CDR3: CASSSPLATGELFF. The CDR3, as DNA: TGTGCCAGCAGCTCCCCGCTGGCCACCGGGGAGCTGTTTTTT. This rearrangement joins TRBV5-4 to TRBJ2-2; no clear D gene. The CDR3 is 14 amino acids. CDR1 is SGHNT, CDR2 YYREEE, per germline (reference sequence). The V end was cut by 3 bases, the J end by 4 bases, with 10 bases between.

V and J are TRBV5-1 and TRBJ2-7; TRBD1 agrees at 7 bases. The V gene end was trimmed by 0 bases and the J gene end by 4 bases; junction bases not matched to a gene: 4. The CDR3 runs 14 residues. Germline assignment: CDR1 SGHRS and CDR2 YFSETQ. The CDR3: CASSLGQGGYEQYF. CDR3 DNA sequence: TGCGCCAGCAGCTTGGGACAGGGTGGGTACGAGCAGTACTTC.

This clone is classed as medium-sized (0.01 to 0.1%). The rearrangement uses TRBV5-4 and TRBJ2-7; TRBD1 matches 7 bases. The CDR3 is made up of 16 amino acids. The V gene end was trimmed by 1 base and the J gene end by 0 bases; junction bases not matched to a gene: 7. Germline V CDR1 and CDR2: SGHNT, YYREEE (reference sequence). The CDR3 DNA is TGTGCCAGCAGCTTGATGGGGGCAGGGGGCTCCTACGAGCAGTACTTC. This translates into CASSLMGAGGSYEQYF.

This sequence joins TRBV6-6 and TRBJ1-1; a weak D match, TRBD1 (5 bases). CDR1 and CDR2 (germline): MNHNY, SVGAGI (reference sequence). The CDR3 covers 14 residues. V lost 2 bases and J 4 bases, leaving 11 bases between the germline ends. The CDR3 nucleotides read TGTGCCAGCAGTTACGCAGGGCTGGGCACTGAAGCTTTCTTT. This codes for CASSYAGLGTEAFF.

This clone was observed once. The CDR3 DNA reads as TGTGCCAGCAGGATCGGGGTCGTCGGTGAAAAACTGTTTTTT. Amino acid sequence: CASRIGVVGEKLFF. The chain employs TRBV6-5 and TRBJ1-4; the D is unclear. V dropped 6 bases and J dropped 7 bases, with 15 bases sitting between them. The germline V gene has CDR1 MNHEY and CDR2 SVGAGI. CDR3 length: 14 residues.